The present entry profiles one T cell receptor beta chain with its context. It lacks a known antigen. Within one base of it there is no much larger clone, and no base qualities were kept. The sample originates from a study of vaccination effects on CD4 cells after COVID-19 (dated 2022 in TCRdb). Some background on the complete study: Post-vaccine samples across the study were collected a median of 72 days after the second dose, with a range of 14 to 241. SARS-CoV-2 spike-specific CD4+ TCR repertoires were compared before and after mRNA vaccination in COVID-19 convalescent patients and in infection-naive vaccine recipients. The full study included 9 to 10 COVID-19 convalescent patients and a few SARS-CoV-2-naive healthy vaccine recipients. Cultures from other donors in the study were sequenced using the Oncomine TCR Beta short-read assay on an Illumina iSeq 100.

Libraries came from the immunoSEQ multiplex PCR assay. DNA from the cultured and isolated CD4+ T cells underwent TCR beta CDR3 sequencing. Processing in the source paper ran as follows. Non-productive TCR sequences were removed, reads were trimmed to the CDR3 region, and CDR3s of at least 7 amino acids were retained. The MANAFEST web app was used to identify antigen-specific clonotypes by comparing expansion in peptide wells with expansion in reference cultures. To count as positive, a clone had to show expansion at FDR<0.05 compared with the reference and with all other wells, an odds ratio above 5, and a frequency above 0.1% in two replicate wells. A clonotype was defined as cross-reactive if the clonotype was significantly expanded both in SARS-CoV-2 spike wells and in at least one common cold coronavirus spike condition. Levenshtein distance calculated with the stringdist R package was used to assess CDR3 similarity, and unrooted trees were constructed with ape in R 3.6.1. Sourced from immuneACCESS, this table was stored by TCRdb with only in-frame sequences that have V and J called. A share of the clones is absent; for the studies checked, an unresolved V gene accounts for under half, and the remainder has no known explanation. The V and J calls and the clone size are those of that table, but D and trimming were determined from the DNA. The sample table lists tens of thousands of clones, about 78% of them with a count of one. The ten largest clones capture 2% of the sample.

Trimming takes 4 bases from V and 0 bases from J, and the germline ends sit 15 bases apart. From the germline V gene (reference sequence), CDR1 is LNHDA and CDR2 is SQIVND. The CDR3 runs 16 amino acids, cysteine and phenylalanine included. CDR3 DNA is the only sequence kept; it has 48 bases, read in frame from the first base. The ViraFEST assay stimulated PBMC with viral peptide pools and then used TCR sequencing to identify antigen-specific CD4+ T cell clonotypes by expansion. After more than 9 days of culture, CD4+ T cells were isolated with the EasySep CD4+ T cell isolation kit. Participants received two doses of either the BNT162b2 or the mRNA-1273 mRNA SARS-CoV-2 vaccine. Healthy vaccine recipients had no prior SARS-CoV-2 infection, confirmed by negative nucleocapsid antibodies before and after vaccination. Some 2 million PBMC per well were cultured with around 10 ug/ml peptides in IMDM containing approximately 4.7% human AB serum, approximately 9.1 IU/ml IL-2 and gentamicin. Half of the culture medium was replaced with fresh IL-2-containing medium on days 3 and 7. Unless otherwise noted, each peptide stimulation condition was cultured in triplicate wells. PBMC were separated from whole blood using Ficoll-Paque Plus gradient centrifugation and were then either cryopreserved at -140C or used fresh. Overlapping peptide pools spanned the spike proteins of SARS-CoV-2 and the common cold coronaviruses HCoV-NL63, HCoV-OC43 and HCoV-229E. The QIAamp micro DNA kit was used to extract genomic DNA from the cultured CD4+ T cells.

Study-wide conclusions, independent of this receptor: The study was limited by a small number of convalescent patients and lacked early post-infection timepoints. In healthy vaccine recipients, vaccine-induced clones were almost all SARS-CoV-2 mono-reactive, with only 1 of 255 being cross-reactive with common cold coronaviruses. At late post-vaccination timepoints, both infection-induced and vaccine-induced clones showed marked clonal contraction, consistent with waning T cell responses.

This material consisted of CD4+ T cells from PBMCs cultured with HCoV-OC43 spike peptides, taken after COVID-19 vaccination. Explained via the paper, the cell subset or site label denotes: HCoV-OC43 spike overlapping peptide pool stimulation. The receptor was isolated from a human donor who received a COVID-19 vaccine. The rearrangement combines TRBV19 with TRBJ1-2, with TRBD1 as a weak D call on 6 bases. The nucleotide sequence is TGTGCCAGTAGTACAACGGACAGCCGAGCTAACTATGGCTACACCTTC. Translated, it reads CASSTTDSRANYGYTF.